What follows is one T cell receptor (beta chain) and its context. Its target is unknown. The data derive from a study of CD8 T cells in Susac syndrome. Study details: Intravenous immunoglobulin alone or corticosteroids were being given to patients with Susac syndrome at blood draw, unless they were therapy-naive.

The CDR3 consists of 14 residues. The V and J ends lost 3 bases and 2 bases respectively, with 8 bases between them. Germline CDR1 KGHDR, CDR2 SFDVKD. Study-level results: The study recognized that its TCR sequencing and HLA analysis covered a relatively small number of individuals.

The RNA input was about 0.45 to 1 ug, and it was reverse transcribed with random hexamers. TCRdb reprocessed the immunoSEQ multiplex PCR reads with MiXCR, giving one entry per CDR3 protein. The sample includes around 110,000 distinct CDR3 sequences, 94% of them seen just once. Sequencing targeted TCR beta in blood CD8+ and CD4+ T cells. TEMRA cells were FACS-enriched, and CD8+ and CD4+ T cells were isolated negatively. The chain carries TRBV24-1 and TRBJ2-3; D gene ambiguous. The source is a human donor with Susac syndrome. The sequenced material came from CD8+ T cells from PBMCs. CDR3: CATSDRQTTDTQYF. CDR3 coding DNA: TGTGCCACCAGTGATCGGCAGACCACAGATACGCAGTATTTT.